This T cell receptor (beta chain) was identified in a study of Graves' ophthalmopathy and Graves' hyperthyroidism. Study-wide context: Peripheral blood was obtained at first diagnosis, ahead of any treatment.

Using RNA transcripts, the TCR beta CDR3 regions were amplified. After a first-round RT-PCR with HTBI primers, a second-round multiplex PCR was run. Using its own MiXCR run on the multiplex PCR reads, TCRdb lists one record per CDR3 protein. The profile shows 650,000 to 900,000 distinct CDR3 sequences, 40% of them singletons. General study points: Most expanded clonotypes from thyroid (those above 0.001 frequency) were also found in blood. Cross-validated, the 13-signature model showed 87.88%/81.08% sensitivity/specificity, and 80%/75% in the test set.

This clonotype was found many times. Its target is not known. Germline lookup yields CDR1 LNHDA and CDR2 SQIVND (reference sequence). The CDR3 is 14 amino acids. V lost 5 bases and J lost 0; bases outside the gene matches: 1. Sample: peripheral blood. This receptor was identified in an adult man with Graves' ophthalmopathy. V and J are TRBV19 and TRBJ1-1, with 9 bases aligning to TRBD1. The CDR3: CASSGQGMNTEAFF. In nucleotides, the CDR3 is TGTGCCAGTAGTGGACAGGGGATGAACACTGAAGCTTTCTTT.